This entry describes one TCR beta chain. The count of this clone is one. It has no known antigen specificity. Base qualities are not provided; no much larger clone lies one nucleotide away. This record belongs to a study of cytomegalovirus exposure and HLA in healthy donors (dated 2017 in TCRdb). Background on the whole study: An earlier analysis of 587 of the donors reported about 280 Gb of sequence data and approximately 120 million unique TCR beta sequences obtained from roughly 170 million T cells. An early release that covered about 600 HLA-typed donors contained approximately 320 gigabases of sequencing data and about 93 million unique TCR sequences. Among the roughly 400 genotyped donors, 75% to 90% belonged to the genetic ancestry cluster associated with self-reported Caucasian donors. The study was designed to test whether signatures of past pathogen exposure could be identified by cataloging public T cell receptors. Using immunosequencing, the study profiled T cell repertoires from roughly 650 subjects and related those repertoires to cytomegalovirus serostatus. Besides the first cohort of approximately 670 subjects, a separate validation cohort made up of over a hundred different subjects was used. High-throughput TCR immunosequencing, statistical association of individual TCRs with disease status, and machine learning were combined to predict cytomegalovirus infection status. A later analysis re-examined previously published TCR beta repertoires from more than 550 donors and added high-resolution HLA genotyping to investigate patterns of TCR occurrence. Rather than drawing on any new phenotypic data, the later analysis identified candidate immune exposures from TCR beta sequences and the way those sequences occurred across donors. To decide whether each TCR beta V gene segment behaved as functional or pseudogenic, an earlier analysis of some 600 of the donors relied on high-throughput TCR beta sequencing. Donor age, sex, ethnicity and CMV serostatus were compiled alongside the repertoire data. Genome-wide SNP genotypes for about 55% of the roughly 670 donors were used in a later genetic analysis, which treated that subset as a discovery cohort. Every discovery cohort repertoire had been produced on one sequencing platform. HLA typing included class I and class II loci at four-digit resolution. The number of donors typed differed by locus, with 629-630 for A, B, C, DRB1 and DQB1, more than 500 for DQA1, approximately 570 for DPA1, and approximately 470 for DPB1. About 5 DR-DQ haplotypes were handled as single units for association and clustering, since linkage in the cohort was strong. Among some 400 genotyped donors of the cohort, an average of 235,054 unique TCR beta nucleotide sequences were sequenced per donor, about a sixth of them non-productive.

In total, approximately 690 healthy bone marrow donors made up the cohort. At the time of sampling, all cohort members were nominally healthy, though unrecorded immune exposures were likely present. The donor was CMV seropositive and belonged to the group of 250 to 300 seropositive cohort members. Every donor gave a peripheral blood sample, and the peripheral blood mononuclear cells from that sample were used for TCR beta sequencing. Genomic DNA extraction from the blood cell samples was performed with the Qiagen DNeasy Blood Extraction Kit. The full study reports these points: A later analysis found that HLA-associated TCR beta chains were more clonally expanded and had lower generation probabilities than equally common non-associated chains. In this cohort, only TCR beta chains were sequenced, and detectable features were limited by the absence of alpha or paired-chain data. Presence/absence analyses assumed roughly uniform sequencing depth across donors, an assumption that may not hold. Compared with the approximately 710-donor mean, donors in an Asian-associated ancestry cluster had fewer N-insertions in productive TCRs, according to a later genetic analysis. A further reported finding was that TCR beta sequences accurately predicted the HLA-A and HLA-B alleles for most subjects in the first cohort. Immune exposure information for the cohort was limited to CMV serostatus. In a later analysis, 15,000 to 20,000 TCR beta sequences were associated with specific HLA alleles at a false discovery rate of 0.05. When HLA alleles, especially DR and DQ, strongly co-occurred, TCR associations were difficult to assign to individual alleles. The classifier was reported to diagnose cytomegalovirus status with high specificity and sensitivity in both the original and validation cohorts. Because counts were too low, about 18 rarely observed V segments, including chromosome 9 orphons, were excluded from the earlier analysis of 587 of the donors. Broadly in line with IMGT annotations, most TCR beta V segments showed up in productive rearrangements about 90% or about 30% of the time in an earlier analysis of roughly 590 of the donors. A group of highly shared sequence variants was considered likely to be a technical artifact of the sequencing pipeline. In a later analysis, several top co-occurrence clusters were reported to appear linked to parvovirus B19, influenza, CMV and Epstein-Barr virus. Because HLA typing was missing for some donors at each locus, association tests included only the typed subset. Correlated functional status among segregating V segments might be attributable to linkage disequilibrium, but an unknown experimental factor could not be ruled out. The authors suggested that the approach could potentially be generalized to other disease states and immunological phenotypes. Most CMV-associated TCR beta chains appeared to be HLA-restricted in a later analysis, and the HLA associations seemed to be driven largely by CMV exposure. Three of the identified cytomegalovirus-associated TCR beta chains were confirmed in vitro to be specific for cytomegalovirus antigens. In the study, approximately 150 TCR beta chains were listed as associated with cytomegalovirus. In a later analysis, TCR association rates were found to vary across HLA loci, with the most associated TCRs seen for DRB1 alleles and the fewest for HLA-C alleles. Most TCR sequences were seen in very few donors, while some public TCRs were found in many individuals. In a later genetic analysis, a missense DCLRE1C variant was associated with V-gene and J-gene trimming of TCR beta chains, and the association was replicated in an independent cohort. Because the 87-base-pair reads could not distinguish some IMGT-functional V segments, including TRBV6-2 and TRBV6-3, those segments were excluded.

Library prep was done by the immunoSEQ multiplex PCR assay. For the multiplex PCR, a mixture combining 60 forward primers for TCR Vbeta segments and 13 reverse primers for TCR Jbeta segments was used. Amplification of the CDR3 region of rearranged TCR beta genes was performed with a multiplex PCR assay on genomic DNA. The amplified TCR beta libraries were sequenced on the Illumina HiSeq System as 87-base-pair reads. The published analysis was carried out like this. Across the 640 or so repertoires, a later analysis counted tens of millions of unique TCR beta chains, 9 million to 14 million of which were shared by at least two donors. To remove PCR and sequencing errors, raw reads were error-corrected and collapsed into unique sequences using a nearest-neighbor algorithm that merged closely related sequences. CDR3 sequences were aligned to IMGT reference sequences to assign V, D and J gene segments. For a sequence to be retained, a match of at least six nucleotides to both a V gene segment and a J gene segment was required. A rearrangement was called productive if the CDR3 had no stop codons and remained in frame with V and J, and every other rearrangement was called non-productive. CDR3 was defined according to IMGT convention as the region running from the second conserved V-encoded cysteine to the conserved J-encoded phenylalanine. The earlier analysis of about 500 of the donors excluded sequences that lacked an unambiguous match to a single V gene segment. An earlier analysis of a few hundred of the donors classified V segments as functional when productive rearrangements were above 56.7% and as segregating when the standard deviation between donors was above 5%. A statistical classification framework was built to diagnose cytomegalovirus status from the catalog of TCR beta chain sequences. V and J gene assignment, in a later analysis, came from comparing TCR nucleotide sequences with IMGT/GENE-DB human TR gene sequences. A later analysis assigned CDR3 sequences and most-parsimonious VDJ recombination scenarios with the TCRdist pipeline. In a later analysis, every TCR beta chain was defined by the combination of its CDR3 amino acid sequence and its V-gene family, and reads without a unique V-gene family were dropped. To address suspected cross-contamination and a sequencing artifact, a later analysis removed 450 to 700 highly shared, low-generation-probability nucleotide sequences. In a later analysis, a clonal expansion index for each public chain was calculated from normalized within-repertoire ranks of inferred template counts. Generation probabilities in a later analysis came from a VDJ recombination model fitted to out-of-frame rearrangements, and those results were checked against IGoR. In a later analysis, TCR-TCR, TCR-HLA and TCR-CMV co-occurrence was scored with hypergeometric tests, and a repertoire-size bias correction was applied to TCR pairs. In a later analysis, false discovery rates were estimated by permuting HLA or CMV assignments 20 times. In a later analysis, co-occurring TCRs were grouped using DBSCAN, and TCRdist sequence similarity was added for clustering within HLA-allele-positive subsets. Repertoires with fewer than 30,000 or more than 120,000 public chains were left out of co-occurrence clustering, as were about 5 repertoires with anomalous nucleotide sharing. In its TCRdb copy, this immuneACCESS table keeps in-frame sequences only and misses some clones. Where compared with another copy, unresolved V genes explain less than half of these, and the others have no known cause. The V and J calls and the clone size are those of that table, but D and trimming were determined from the DNA. This sample is represented by over 110,000 clones; around 80% of them were singletons. The biggest ten clones account for 8.8% of the sample.

Trimming accounts for 8 bases at V and 2 bases at J, while the number of junction bases matched to no gene is 26. Per the germline V gene, SQVTM is the CDR1 and ANQGSEA is the CDR2. The cysteine opens and the phenylalanine closes a CDR3 of 21 amino acids. Here the CDR3 DNA is all that survives: 63 bases in frame from base 1. The chain is made from TRBV29-1 and TRBJ2-7; TRBD2 lines up with 14 middle nucleotides. Sequences were obtained from PBMCs. The sequence came from a woman aged 45 to 65 in good health and CMV-seropositive. The CDR3 reads CSPRAVDRGLGTSGGTYEQYF. The DNA reads TGCAGCCCGAGAGCCGTGGACAGGGGATTAGGGACTAGCGGGGGTACCTACGAGCAGTACTTC.